A selection of T cell receptor beta chains follows, all from one sample in a study of cytomegalovirus exposure and HLA in healthy donors. TCRdb's copy holds only in-frame clones and misses some; the assay was immunoSEQ multiplex PCR. The table has approximately 110,000 clones, 15% seen once; the top ten hold under 2.5%. Sample: PBMCs. The receptors were sampled from a young woman in good health and CMV-seronegative. CDR3s leave out the opening cysteine and the closing phenylalanine or tryptophan.

J gene | V gene | CDR3 protein
TRBJ2-7 | TRBV4-3 | ASSQGPTGANEQY
TRBJ2-7 | TRBV29-1 | SVAGTGDPYEQY
TRBJ2-7 | TRBV27 | ASSFSRARAYEQY
TRBJ2-2 | TRBV5-4 | ASSLLGREGVRELF
TRBJ2-1 | TRBV15 | ATSRDRGTSEVDEQF
TRBJ2-7 | TRBV30 | AWSRGSYEQY
TRBJ2-1 | TRBV9 | ASSVEPGLGYNEQF
TRBJ2-5 | TRBV2 | ASSILAGETQY
TRBJ2-5 | TRBV7-7 | ASSLHAAGGRETQY
TRBJ2-1 | TRBV19 | ASCLSGAGEPHEQF
TRBJ2-5 | TRBV7-9 | ASRPRAGRETQY
TRBJ2-5 | TRBV2 | ASSEARSPETQY
TRBJ1-4 | TRBV2 | ASNREGALEKLF
TRBJ1-5 | TRBV25-1 | ASSAWNGGEGGNQPQH
TRBJ1-2 | TRBV7-6 | ASSPDGVGYT
TRBJ1-6 | TRBV7-3 | ASSRDSSYNSPLH
TRBJ2-1 | TRBV4-1 | ASSQESQGISYNEQF
TRBJ2-3 | TRBV7-3 | ASSTSGNTDTQY
TRBJ2-7 | TRBV5-1 | ASSPGALGGRGDY
TRBJ2-1 | TRBV7-7 | ASSLGQNNEQF
TRBJ2-2 | TRBV5-1 | ASSTELEQNTGELF
TRBJ2-1 | TRBV29-1 | SVAGQTTYNEQF
TRBJ2-3 | TRBV30 | AWRPGQKTDTQY
TRBJ1-1 | TRBV13 | ASSLAGNTEAF
TRBJ2-1 | TRBV7-9 | ASTGGAEQF
TRBJ1-2 | TRBV10-1 | ASSERWLGYT
TRBJ2-7 | TRBV5-6 | ASSGGPLRDYEQY
TRBJ1-1 | TRBV9 | ASSVSGTHNTEAF
TRBJ2-7 | TRBV2 | ASCPAGGRYEQY
TRBJ2-3 | TRBV30 | AWSFAGGRTDTQY
TRBJ2-5 | TRBV5-1 | ASSWGDRPIQETQY
TRBJ1-2 | TRBV7-3 | ASSLTGQGFGYT
TRBJ1-5 | TRBV5-6 | ASSFSGFNQPQH
TRBJ1-1 | TRBV6-5 | ASSRGTGSRTEAF
TRBJ2-7 | TRBV25-1 | ASSAPSREQY
TRBJ2-7 | TRBV7-7 | ASSLVQATEQY
TRBJ1-5 | TRBV19 | ASSNGLSSNQPQH
TRBJ1-6 | TRBV6-5 | ASKGAVFQNSPLH
TRBJ1-1 | TRBV11-1 | ASSHPGGASAEAF
TRBJ1-5 | TRBV2 | ASRGGGNQPQH
TRBJ1-3 | TRBV5-8 | ASSSGQNSGNTIY
TRBJ2-1 | TRBV2 | ASSEVLGASGNYNEQF
TRBJ1-6 | TRBV30 | AWSVSTGDPYNSPLH
TRBJ2-2 | TRBV5-4 | ASSLGRVNAGELF
TRBJ2-5 | TRBV5-4 | ASSLMTGGPGTQY
TRBJ2-7 | TRBV2 | ASSQLDRWEQY